The 4 T cell receptor beta chains in this list originate from one sample, sequenced in a study of OX40 agonist ivuxolimab in advanced cancers. The protocol was immunoSEQ multiplex PCR, while the TCRdb copy is restricted to in-frame clones and leaves out a portion. Among around 150,000 clones listed, just over 90% were seen once. Sequences were derived from CD4+ or CD8+ T cells sorted from blood, sampled in a trial of the OX40 agonist ivuxolimab. All receptors come from an adult with an advanced solid tumor such as melanoma, head and neck, liver or kidney cancer.

The CDR3 sequence is CASSLAGTFYGYTF. Written as DNA, the CDR3 is TGTGCCAGCAGCTTAGCGGGAACCTTCTATGGCTACACCTTC. This chain connects TRBV11-2 to TRBJ1-2, with D hard to call. The V end lost 1 base, the J end lost 4 bases, and 10 bases lay between the germline ends. Germline V lookup: CDR1 SGHAT, CDR2 FQNNGV. CDR3 length: 14 residues.

The chain combines TRBV7-2 with TRBJ2-1, with TRBD1 matching over 9 bases. The CDR3 consists of 15 residues. V lost 3 bases to trimming and J lost 8 bases; unmatched junction nucleotides: 8. From germline, CDR1 is SGHTA and CDR2 FQGNSA. CDR3 region: CASSLTGGPLDEQFF. Here the CDR3 DNA reads TGTGCCAGCAGCTTGACAGGGGGGCCCCTGGATGAGCAGTTCTTC. The entire variable domain, with the rest obtained from reference TRBV7-2 and TRBJ2-1, is as follows: GAGVSQSPSNKVTEKGKDVELRCDPISGHTALYWYRQSLGQGLEFLIYFQGNSAPDKSGLPSDRFSAERTGGSVSTLTIQRTQQEDSAVYLCASSLTGGPLDEQFFGPGTRLTVL.

This chain connects TRBV5-1 to TRBJ1-3, with 10 bases aligning to TRBD1. After removal of 1 base from V and 2 bases from J, the junction contained 6 bases not matched to a gene. The V gene's germline CDR1 is SGHRS and CDR2 YFSETQ. CDR3 length: 17 residues. For the CDR3, the DNA is TGCGCCAGCAGCTTGCGGGACAGGGGATCTACTGGAAACACCATATATTTT. It encodes CASSLRDRGSTGNTIYF.

This clone has just one count. The chain joins TRBV7-3 to TRBJ2-3; D unresolved. Germline CDR1 and CDR2: SGHTA and FQGTGA. The CDR3 runs 15 residues. Trimming took off 1 base at V and 4 bases at J, with 12 bases between the two ends. CDR3 sequence (DNA): TGTGCCAGCAGCTTAAACCCCGCTGGGTCAGATACGCAGTATTTT. This gives the protein CASSLNPAGSDTQYF.